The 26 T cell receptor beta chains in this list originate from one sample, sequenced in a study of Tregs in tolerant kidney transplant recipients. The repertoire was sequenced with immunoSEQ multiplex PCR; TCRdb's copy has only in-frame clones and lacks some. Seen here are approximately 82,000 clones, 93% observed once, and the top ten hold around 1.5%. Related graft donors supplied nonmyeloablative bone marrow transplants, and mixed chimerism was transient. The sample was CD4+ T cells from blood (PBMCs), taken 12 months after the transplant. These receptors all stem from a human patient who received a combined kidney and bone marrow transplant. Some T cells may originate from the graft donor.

CDR3 in amino acids: CSAVFYEQYF. CDR3 bases: TGCAGCGCGGTCTTCTACGAGCAGTACTTC. V and J are TRBV29-1 and TRBJ2-5; D is unclear. The J call is in doubt because the DNA end fits TRBJ2-7 better. The germline V gene encodes CDR1 SQVTM and CDR2 ANQGSEA. There are 10 residues in the CDR3.

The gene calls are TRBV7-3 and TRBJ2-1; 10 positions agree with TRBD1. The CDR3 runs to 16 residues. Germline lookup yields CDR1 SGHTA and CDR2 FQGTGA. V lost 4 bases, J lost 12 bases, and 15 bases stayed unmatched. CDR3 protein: CASSSQPTGGAGTQFF. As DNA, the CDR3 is TGTGCCAGCAGCTCTCAACCGACAGGGGGCGCGGGGACGCAGTTCTTC. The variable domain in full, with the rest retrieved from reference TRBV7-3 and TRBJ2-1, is GAGVSQTPSNKVTEKGKYVELRCDPISGHTALYWYRQSLGQGPEFLIYFQGTGAADDSGLPNDRFFAVRPEGSVSTLKIQRTERGDSAVYLCASSSQPTGGAGTQFFGPGTRLTVL.

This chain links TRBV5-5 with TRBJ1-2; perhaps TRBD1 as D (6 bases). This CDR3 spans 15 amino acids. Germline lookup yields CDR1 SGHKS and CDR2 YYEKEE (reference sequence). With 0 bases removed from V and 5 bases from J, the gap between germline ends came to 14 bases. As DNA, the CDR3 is TGTGCCAGCAGCTTGGAAGCCAGGGGAGGGTATGGCTACACCTTC. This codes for CASSLEARGGYGYTF.

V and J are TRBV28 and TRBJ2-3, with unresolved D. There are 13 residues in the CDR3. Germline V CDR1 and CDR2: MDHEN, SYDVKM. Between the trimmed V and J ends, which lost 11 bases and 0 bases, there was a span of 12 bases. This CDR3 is CAHGGASTDTQYF. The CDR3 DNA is TGTGCCCATGGCGGAGCTAGCACAGATACGCAGTATTTT. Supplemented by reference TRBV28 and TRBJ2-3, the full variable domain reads DVKVTQSSRYLVKRTGEKVFLECVQDMDHENMFWYRQDPGLGLRLIYFSYDVKMKEKGDIPEGYSVSREKKERFSLILESASTNQTSMYLCAHGGASTDTQYFGPGTRLTVL.

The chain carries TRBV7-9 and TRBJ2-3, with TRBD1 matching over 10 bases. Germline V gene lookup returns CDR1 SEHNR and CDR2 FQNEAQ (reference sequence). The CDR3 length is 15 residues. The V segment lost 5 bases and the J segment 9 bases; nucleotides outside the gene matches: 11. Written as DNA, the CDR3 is TGTGCCAGCAGCGGGACAGGGGCCCGAGGAGAGACGCAGTATTTT. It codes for CASSGTGARGETQYF.

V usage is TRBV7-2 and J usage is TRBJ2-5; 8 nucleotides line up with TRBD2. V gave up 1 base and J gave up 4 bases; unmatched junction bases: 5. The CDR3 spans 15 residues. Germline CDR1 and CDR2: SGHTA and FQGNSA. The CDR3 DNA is TGTGCCAGCAGCTTAGGCGGGGCGGGAGGAGAGACCCAGTACTTC. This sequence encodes CASSLGGAGGETQYF.

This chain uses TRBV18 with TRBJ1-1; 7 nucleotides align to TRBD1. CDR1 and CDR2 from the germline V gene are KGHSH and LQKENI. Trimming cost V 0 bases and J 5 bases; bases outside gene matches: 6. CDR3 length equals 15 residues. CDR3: CASSPPAAGGTEAFF. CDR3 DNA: TGTGCCAGCTCACCACCGGCGGCAGGGGGAACTGAAGCTTTCTTT.

CDR3 bases: TGTGCCAGTAGCACCGGGACAGGGGATTCACCCCTCCACTTT. It encodes CASSTGTGDSPLHF. The chain is built from TRBV19 and TRBJ1-6, with TRBD1 matching over 10 bases. Trimming at V came to 6 bases and at J to 8 bases, leaving 4 bases not matched to a gene. The length of the CDR3 is 14 residues. The germline CDR1 and CDR2 sequences are LNHDA and SQIVND (reference sequence).

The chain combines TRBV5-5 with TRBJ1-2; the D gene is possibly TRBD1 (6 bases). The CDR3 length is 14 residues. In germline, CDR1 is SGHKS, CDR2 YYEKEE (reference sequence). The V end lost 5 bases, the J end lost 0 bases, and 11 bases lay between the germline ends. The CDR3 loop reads CASSSGTSNYGYTF. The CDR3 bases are TGTGCCAGCAGTTCCGGGACATCTAACTATGGCTACACCTTC.

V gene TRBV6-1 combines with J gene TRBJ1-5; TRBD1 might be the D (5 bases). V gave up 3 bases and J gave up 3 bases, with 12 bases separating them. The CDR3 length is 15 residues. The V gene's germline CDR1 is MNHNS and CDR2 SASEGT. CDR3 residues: CASSDRGGNNQPQHF. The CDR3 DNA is TGTGCCAGCAGTGATAGGGGCGGTAACAATCAGCCCCAGCATTTT.

CDR3 region: CASSSGLASSYEQYF. The CDR3 DNA reads TGTGCCAGCAGCTCGGGACTAGCGTCCTCCTACGAGCAGTACTTC. This chain uses TRBV7-2 with TRBJ2-7, with 10 bases matching TRBD2. V shed 4 bases and J 0 bases; nucleotides not matched to a gene: 3. The CDR3 is 15 residues long. Germline V gene data show CDR1 as SGHTA and CDR2 as FQGNSA.

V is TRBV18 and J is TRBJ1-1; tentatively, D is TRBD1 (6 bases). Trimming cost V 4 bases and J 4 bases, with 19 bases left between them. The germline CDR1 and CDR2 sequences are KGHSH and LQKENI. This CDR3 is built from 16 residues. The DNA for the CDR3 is TGTGCCAGCTCACGAGAAACAGGGCGCCGGGCCACTGAAGCTTTCTTT. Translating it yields CASSRETGRRATEAFF.

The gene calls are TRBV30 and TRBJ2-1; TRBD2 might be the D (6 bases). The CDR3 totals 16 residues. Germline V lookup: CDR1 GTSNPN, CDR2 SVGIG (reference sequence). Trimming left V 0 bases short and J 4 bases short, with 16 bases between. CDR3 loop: CAWSVLGGTDYNEQFF. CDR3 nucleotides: TGTGCCTGGAGTGTCCTGGGCGGGACGGATTACAATGAGCAGTTCTTC. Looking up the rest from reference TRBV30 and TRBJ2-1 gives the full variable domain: SQTIHQWPATLVQPVGSPLSLECTVEGTSNPNLYWYRQAAGRGLQLLFYSVGIGQISSEVPQNLSASRPQDRQFILSSKKLLLSDSGFYLCAWSVLGGTDYNEQFFGPGTRLTVL.

In nucleotides, the CDR3 is TGTGCCACCGACAGGGGGAGAAACACAGATACGCAGTATTTT. The encoded protein is CATDRGRNTDTQYF. The chain employs TRBV10-3 and TRBJ2-3; 9 bases agree with TRBD1. This CDR3 is 14 amino acids long. Germline CDR1 reads ENHRY; CDR2 reads SYGVKD. The ends lost 10 bases at V and 2 bases at J; junction bases unmatched: 7.

CDR3 sequence (DNA): TGTGCCAGCAGTCCGGGACAGGGGGCGCCTGGGGCCAACGTCCTGACTTTC. It yields the protein CASSPGQGAPGANVLTF. The chain joins TRBV28 to TRBJ2-6, with TRBD1 matching over 12 bases. V trimming: 5 bases; J trimming: 2 bases; junction bases outside the gene matches: 4. CDR1 is MDHEN, CDR2 SYDVKM, per germline. This CDR3 has 17 residues.

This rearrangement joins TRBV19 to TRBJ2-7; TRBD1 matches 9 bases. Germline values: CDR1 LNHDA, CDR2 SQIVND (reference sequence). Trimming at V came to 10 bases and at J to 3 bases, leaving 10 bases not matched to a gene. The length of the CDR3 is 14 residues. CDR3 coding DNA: TGTGCCACCTCGGGACAGGGCAGACTCTACGAGCAGTACTTC. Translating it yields CATSGQGRLYEQYF.

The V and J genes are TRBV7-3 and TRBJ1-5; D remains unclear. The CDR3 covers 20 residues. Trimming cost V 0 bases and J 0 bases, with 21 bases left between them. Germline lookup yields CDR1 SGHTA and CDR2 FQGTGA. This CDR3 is CASSLTSEGGERYSNQPQHF. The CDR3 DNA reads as TGTGCCAGCAGCTTAACCTCAGAGGGCGGCGAACGGTATAGCAATCAGCCCCAGCATTTT.

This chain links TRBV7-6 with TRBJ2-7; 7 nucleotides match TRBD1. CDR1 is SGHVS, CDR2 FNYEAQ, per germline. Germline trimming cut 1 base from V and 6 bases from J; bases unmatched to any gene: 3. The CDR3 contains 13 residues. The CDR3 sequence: CASSLVRTGEQYF. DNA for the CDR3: TGTGCCAGCAGCTTAGTACGGACAGGCGAGCAGTACTTC.

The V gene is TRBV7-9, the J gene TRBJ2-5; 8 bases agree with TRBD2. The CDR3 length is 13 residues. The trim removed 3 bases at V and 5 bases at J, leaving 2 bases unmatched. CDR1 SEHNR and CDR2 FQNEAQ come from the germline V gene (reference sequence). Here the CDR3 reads CASSFGRAETQYF. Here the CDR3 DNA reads TGTGCCAGCAGCTTCGGGAGGGCGGAGACCCAGTACTTC.

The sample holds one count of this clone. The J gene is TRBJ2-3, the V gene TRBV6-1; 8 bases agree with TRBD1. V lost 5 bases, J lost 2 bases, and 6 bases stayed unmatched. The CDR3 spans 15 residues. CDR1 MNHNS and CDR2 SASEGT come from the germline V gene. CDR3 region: CASSIRDRNTDTQYF. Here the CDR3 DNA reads TGTGCCAGCAGTATCCGGGACAGGAACACAGATACGCAGTATTTT.

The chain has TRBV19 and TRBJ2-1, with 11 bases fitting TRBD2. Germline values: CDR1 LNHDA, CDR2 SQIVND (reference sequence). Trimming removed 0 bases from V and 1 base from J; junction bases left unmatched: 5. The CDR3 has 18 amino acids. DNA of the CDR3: TGTGCCAGTAGTATAGATCATCGACTAGCGGGATCCTACAATGAGCAGTTCTTC. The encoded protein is CASSIDHRLAGSYNEQFF.

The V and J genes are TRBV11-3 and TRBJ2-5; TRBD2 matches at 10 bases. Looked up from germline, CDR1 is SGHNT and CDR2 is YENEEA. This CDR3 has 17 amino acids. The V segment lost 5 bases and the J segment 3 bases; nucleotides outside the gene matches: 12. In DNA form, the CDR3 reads TGTGCCAGCAGCCCCAGTGCTAGCGGGAGCTTCGAAGAGACCCAGTACTTC. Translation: CASSPSASGSFEETQYF.

The CDR3 sequence is CASSPRRREGLRSDTQYF. The CDR3 DNA follows: TGCGCCAGCAGCCCAAGGCGGCGGGAGGGCCTTCGGTCAGATACGCAGTATTTT. V usage is TRBV4-3 and J usage is TRBJ2-3; the match to TRBD2 covers 9 bases. Germline CDR1 reads LGHNA; CDR2 reads YSLEER. This CDR3 has 18 amino acids. The junction had 15 bases not matched to a gene; V was cut back by 4 bases and J by 4 bases.

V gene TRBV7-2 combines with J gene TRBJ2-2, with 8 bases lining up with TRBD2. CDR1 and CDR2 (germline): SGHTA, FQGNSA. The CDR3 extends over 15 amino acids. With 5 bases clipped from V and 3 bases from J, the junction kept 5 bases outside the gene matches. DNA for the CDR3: TGTGCCAGCAGCACCGGGACTAGATACACCGGGGAGCTGTTTTTT. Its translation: CASSTGTRYTGELFF.

As DNA, the CDR3 is TGTGCCAGTAGTATAGATCCCTCTCCCCGGGCGGGAGGGGCCAACGTCCTGACTTTC. Protein product: CASSIDPSPRAGGANVLTF. The chain carries TRBV19 and TRBJ2-6; D may be TRBD2 (6 bases). In germline, CDR1 is LNHDA, CDR2 SQIVND (reference sequence). Trimming stripped 0 bases from V and 4 bases from J, with 19 bases between. This CDR3 comprises 19 residues.

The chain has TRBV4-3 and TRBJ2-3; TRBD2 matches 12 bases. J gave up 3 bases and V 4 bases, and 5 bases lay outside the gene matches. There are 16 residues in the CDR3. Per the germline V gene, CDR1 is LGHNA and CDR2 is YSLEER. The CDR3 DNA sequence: TGCGCCAGCAGCCGCATACTAGCGGGGGGAACAGATACGCAGTATTTT. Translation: CASSRILAGGTDTQYF.